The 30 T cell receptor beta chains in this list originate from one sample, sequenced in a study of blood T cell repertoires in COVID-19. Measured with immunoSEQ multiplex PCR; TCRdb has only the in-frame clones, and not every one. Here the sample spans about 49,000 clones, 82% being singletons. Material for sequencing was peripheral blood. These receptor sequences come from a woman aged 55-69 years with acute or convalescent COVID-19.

The CDR3 nucleotides read TGTGCCAGCAGCTTGGTGCAGAACTACAATGAGCAGTTCTTC. Residues: CASSLVQNYNEQFF. The rearrangement links TRBV5-5 to TRBJ2-1; D is undetermined. Germline V gene lookup returns CDR1 SGHKS and CDR2 YYEKEE (reference sequence). The CDR3 spans 14 residues. Trimming removed 0 bases at V and 3 bases at J, with 7 bases between.

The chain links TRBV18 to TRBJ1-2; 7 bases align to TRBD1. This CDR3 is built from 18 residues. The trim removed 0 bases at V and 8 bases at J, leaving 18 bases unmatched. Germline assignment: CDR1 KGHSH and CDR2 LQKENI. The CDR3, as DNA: TGTGCCAGCTCACCACCACAGGACAGGTCGATCAAAAGCGGGGGCTACACCTTC. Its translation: CASSPPQDRSIKSGGYTF.

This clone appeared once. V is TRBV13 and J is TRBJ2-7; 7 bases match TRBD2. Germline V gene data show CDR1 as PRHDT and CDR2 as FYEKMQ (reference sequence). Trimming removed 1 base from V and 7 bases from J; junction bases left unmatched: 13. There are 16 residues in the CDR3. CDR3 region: CASSLDLPGGAREQYF. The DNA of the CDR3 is TGTGCCAGCAGCTTAGACCTCCCGGGAGGAGCGAGGGAGCAGTACTTC. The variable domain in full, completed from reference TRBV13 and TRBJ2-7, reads AAGVIQSPRHLIKEKRETATLKCYPIPRHDTVYWYQQGPGQDPQFLISFYEKMQSDKGSIPDRFSAQQFSDYHSELNMSSLELGDSALYFCASSLDLPGGAREQYFGPGTRLTVT.

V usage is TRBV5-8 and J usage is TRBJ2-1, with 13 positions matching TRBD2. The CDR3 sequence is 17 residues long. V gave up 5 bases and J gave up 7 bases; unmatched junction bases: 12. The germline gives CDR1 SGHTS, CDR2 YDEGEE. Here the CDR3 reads CASRPRPGTSGENEQFF. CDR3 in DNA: TGTGCCAGCAGACCCCGCCCCGGGACTAGCGGGGAAAATGAGCAGTTCTTC.

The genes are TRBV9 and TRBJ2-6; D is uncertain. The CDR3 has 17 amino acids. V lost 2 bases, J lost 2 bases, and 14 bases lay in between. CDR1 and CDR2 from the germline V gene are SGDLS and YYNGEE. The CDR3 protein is CASSVYLTATGANVLTF. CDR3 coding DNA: TGTGCCAGCAGCGTTTATCTCACAGCAACTGGGGCCAACGTCCTGACTTTC.

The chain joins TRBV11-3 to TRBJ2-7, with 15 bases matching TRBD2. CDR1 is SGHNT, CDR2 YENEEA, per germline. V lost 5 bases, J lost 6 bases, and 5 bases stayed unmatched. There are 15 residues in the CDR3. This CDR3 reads CASSAGLAGGGEQYF. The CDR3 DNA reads TGTGCCAGCAGCGCCGGACTAGCGGGAGGGGGCGAGCAGTACTTC. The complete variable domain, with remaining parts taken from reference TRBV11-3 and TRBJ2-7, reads EAGVVQSPRYKIIEKKQPVAFWCNPISGHNTLYWYLQNLGQGPELLIRYENEEAVDDSQLPKDRFSAERLKGVDSTLKIQPAELGDSAVYLCASSAGLAGGGEQYFGPGTRLTVT.

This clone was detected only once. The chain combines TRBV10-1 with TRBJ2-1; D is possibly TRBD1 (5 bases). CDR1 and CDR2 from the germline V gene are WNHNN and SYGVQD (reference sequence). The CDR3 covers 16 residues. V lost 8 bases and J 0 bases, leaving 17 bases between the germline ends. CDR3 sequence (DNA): TGCGCCAGCCAACCATTAGGGGCCAGCTCCTACAATGAGCAGTTCTTC. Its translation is CASQPLGASSYNEQFF.

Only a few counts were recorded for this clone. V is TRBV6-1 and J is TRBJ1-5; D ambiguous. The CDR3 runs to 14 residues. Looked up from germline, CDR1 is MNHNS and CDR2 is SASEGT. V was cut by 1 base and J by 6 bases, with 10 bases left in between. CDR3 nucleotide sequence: TGTGCCAGCAGTGAAGAGGCAGGCCGTCAGCCCCAGCATTTT. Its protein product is CASSEEAGRQPQHF.

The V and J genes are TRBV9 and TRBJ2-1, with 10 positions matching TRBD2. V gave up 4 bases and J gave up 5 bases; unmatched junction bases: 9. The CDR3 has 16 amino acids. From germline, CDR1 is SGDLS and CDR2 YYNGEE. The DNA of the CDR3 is TGTGCCAGCAGCACCCGGACTAGCGGACCGCACAATGAGCAGTTCTTC. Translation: CASSTRTSGPHNEQFF. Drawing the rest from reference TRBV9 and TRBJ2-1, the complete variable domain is DSGVTQTPKHLITATGQRVTLRCSPRSGDLSVYWYQQSLDQGLQFLIQYYNGEERAKGNILERFSAQQFPDLHSELNLSSLELGDSALYFCASSTRTSGPHNEQFFGPGTRLTVL.

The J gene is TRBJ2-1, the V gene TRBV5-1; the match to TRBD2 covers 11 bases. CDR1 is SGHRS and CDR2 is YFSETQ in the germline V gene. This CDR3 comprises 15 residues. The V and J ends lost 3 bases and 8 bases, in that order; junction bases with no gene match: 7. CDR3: CASSSTSGSVHEQFF. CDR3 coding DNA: TGCGCCAGCAGCTCAACTAGCGGGAGTGTTCATGAGCAGTTCTTC.

CDR3 nucleotide sequence: TGTGCCAGCAGGGAGGGGACCTACGAGCAGTACTTC. Protein product: CASREGTYEQYF. This chain connects TRBV28 to TRBJ2-7, with D possibly matching TRBD2 (6 bases). The length of the CDR3 is 12 residues. The germline gives CDR1 MDHEN, CDR2 SYDVKM. Trimming cost V 6 bases and J 2 bases, with 8 bases left between them. Full variable domain (missing parts from reference TRBV28 and TRBJ2-7): DVKVTQSSRYLVKRTGEKVFLECVQDMDHENMFWYRQDPGLGLRLIYFSYDVKMKEKGDIPEGYSVSREKKERFSLILESASTNQTSMYLCASREGTYEQYFGPGTRLTVT.

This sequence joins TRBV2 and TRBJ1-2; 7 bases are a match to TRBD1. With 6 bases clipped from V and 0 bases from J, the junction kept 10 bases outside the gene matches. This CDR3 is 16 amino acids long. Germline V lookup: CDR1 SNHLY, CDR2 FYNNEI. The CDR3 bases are TGTGCCAGCAGAGACGGGACAGCCCGAGCTAACTATGGCTACACCTTC. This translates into CASRDGTARANYGYTF.

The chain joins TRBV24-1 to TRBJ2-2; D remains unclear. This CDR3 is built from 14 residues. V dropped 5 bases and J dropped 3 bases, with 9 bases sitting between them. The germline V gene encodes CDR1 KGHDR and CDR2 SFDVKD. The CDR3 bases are TGTGCCACCAGTGGGAGAGATTACACCGGGGAGCTGTTTTTT. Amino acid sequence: CATSGRDYTGELFF.

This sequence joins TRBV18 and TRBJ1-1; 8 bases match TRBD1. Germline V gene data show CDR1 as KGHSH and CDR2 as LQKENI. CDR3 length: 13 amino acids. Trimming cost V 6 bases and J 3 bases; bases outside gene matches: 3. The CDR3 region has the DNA TGTGCCAGCTCCCCGGGACAGGACACTGAAGCTTTCTTT. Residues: CASSPGQDTEAFF.

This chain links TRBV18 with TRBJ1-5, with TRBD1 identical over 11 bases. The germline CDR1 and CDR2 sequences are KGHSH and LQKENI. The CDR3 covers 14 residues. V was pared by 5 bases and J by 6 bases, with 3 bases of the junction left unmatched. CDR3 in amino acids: CASSAGQGGQPQHF. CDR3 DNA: TGTGCCAGCTCAGCGGGACAGGGGGGTCAGCCCCAGCATTTT. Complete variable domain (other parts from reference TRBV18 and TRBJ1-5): NAGVMQNPRHLVRRRGQEARLRCSPMKGHSHVYWYRQLPEEGLKFMVYLQKENIIDESGMPKERFSAEFPKEGPSILRIQQVVRGDSAAYFCASSAGQGGQPQHFGDGTRLSIL.

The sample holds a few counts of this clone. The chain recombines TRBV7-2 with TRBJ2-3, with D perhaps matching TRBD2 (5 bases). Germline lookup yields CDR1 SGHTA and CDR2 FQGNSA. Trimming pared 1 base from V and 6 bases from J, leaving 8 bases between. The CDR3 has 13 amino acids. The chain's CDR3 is CASSLGGMDTQYF. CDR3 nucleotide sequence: TGTGCCAGCAGCTTAGGAGGGATGGATACGCAGTATTTT.

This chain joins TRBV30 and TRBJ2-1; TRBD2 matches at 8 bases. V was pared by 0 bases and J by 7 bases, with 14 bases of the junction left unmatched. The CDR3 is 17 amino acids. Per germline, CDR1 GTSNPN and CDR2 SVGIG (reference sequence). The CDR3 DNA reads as TGTGCCTGGAGTGTATCTCCCCCCAGCGGGAGTATGAATGAGCAGTTCTTC. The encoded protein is CAWSVSPPSGSMNEQFF.

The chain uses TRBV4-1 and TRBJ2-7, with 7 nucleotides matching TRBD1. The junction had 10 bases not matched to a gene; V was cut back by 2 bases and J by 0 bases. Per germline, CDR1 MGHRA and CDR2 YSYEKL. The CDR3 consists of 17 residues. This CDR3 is CASSQQTGQKFSYEQYF. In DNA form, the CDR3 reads TGCGCCAGCAGCCAACAAACGGGACAGAAGTTCTCCTACGAGCAGTACTTC.

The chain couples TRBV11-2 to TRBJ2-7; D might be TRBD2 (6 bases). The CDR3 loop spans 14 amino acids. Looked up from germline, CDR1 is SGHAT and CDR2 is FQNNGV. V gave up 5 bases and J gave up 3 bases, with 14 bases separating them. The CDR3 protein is CASSPGNSGYEQYF. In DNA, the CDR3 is TGTGCCAGCAGCCCCGGTAATAGCGGCTACGAGCAGTACTTC. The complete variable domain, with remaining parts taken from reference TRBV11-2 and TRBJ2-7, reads EAGVAQSPRYKIIEKRQSVAFWCNPISGHATLYWYQQILGQGPKLLIQFQNNGVVDDSQLPKDRFSAERLKGVDSTLKIQPAKLEDSAVYLCASSPGNSGYEQYFGPGTRLTVT.

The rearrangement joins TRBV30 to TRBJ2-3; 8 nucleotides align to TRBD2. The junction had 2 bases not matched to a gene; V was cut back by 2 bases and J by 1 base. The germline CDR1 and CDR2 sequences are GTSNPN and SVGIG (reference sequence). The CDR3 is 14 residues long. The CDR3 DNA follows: TGTGCCTGGAGTACGGGGGGGCGCACAGATACGCAGTATTTT. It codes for CAWSTGGRTDTQYF.

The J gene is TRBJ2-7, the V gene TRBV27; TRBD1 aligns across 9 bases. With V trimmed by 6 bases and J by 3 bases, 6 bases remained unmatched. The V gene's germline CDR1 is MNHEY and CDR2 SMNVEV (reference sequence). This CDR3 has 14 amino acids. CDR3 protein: CASRDRGNVYEQYF. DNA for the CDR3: TGTGCCAGCAGGGACAGGGGAAATGTCTACGAGCAGTACTTC.

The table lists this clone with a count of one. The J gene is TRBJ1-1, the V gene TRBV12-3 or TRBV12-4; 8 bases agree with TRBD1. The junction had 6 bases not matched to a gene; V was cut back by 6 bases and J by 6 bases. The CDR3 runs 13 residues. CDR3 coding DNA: TGTGCCAGCAGGGGACAGGCATTCTCTGAAGCTTTCTTT. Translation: CASRGQAFSEAFF.

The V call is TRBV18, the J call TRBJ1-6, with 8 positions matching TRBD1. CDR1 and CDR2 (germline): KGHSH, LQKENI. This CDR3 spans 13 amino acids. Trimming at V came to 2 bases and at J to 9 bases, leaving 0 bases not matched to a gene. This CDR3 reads CASSPDRGSPLHF. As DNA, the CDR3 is TGTGCCAGCTCACCAGACAGGGGTTCACCCCTCCACTTT. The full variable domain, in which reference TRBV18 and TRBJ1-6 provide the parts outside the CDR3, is NAGVMQNPRHLVRRRGQEARLRCSPMKGHSHVYWYRQLPEEGLKFMVYLQKENIIDESGMPKERFSAEFPKEGPSILRIQQVVRGDSAAYFCASSPDRGSPLHFGNGTRLTVT.

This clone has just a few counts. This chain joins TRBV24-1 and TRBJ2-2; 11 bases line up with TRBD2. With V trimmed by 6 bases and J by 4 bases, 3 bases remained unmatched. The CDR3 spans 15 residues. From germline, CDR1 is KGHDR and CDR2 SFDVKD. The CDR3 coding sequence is TGTGCCACCAGTACCGGGACTAGCGGCACCGGGGAGCTGTTTTTT. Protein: CATSTGTSGTGELFF.

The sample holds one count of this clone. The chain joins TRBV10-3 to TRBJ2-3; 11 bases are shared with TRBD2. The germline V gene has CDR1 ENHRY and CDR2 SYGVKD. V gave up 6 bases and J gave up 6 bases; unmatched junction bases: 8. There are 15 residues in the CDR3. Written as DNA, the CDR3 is TGTGCCATCAGCCCTAGCGGGAGGCCGGGGGATACGCAGTATTTT. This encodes CAISPSGRPGDTQYF.

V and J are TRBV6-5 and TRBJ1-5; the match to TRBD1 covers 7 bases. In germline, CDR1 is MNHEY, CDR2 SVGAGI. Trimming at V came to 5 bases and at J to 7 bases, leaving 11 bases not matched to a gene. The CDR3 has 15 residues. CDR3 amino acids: CASSPWTGGEQPQHF. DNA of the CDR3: TGTGCCAGCAGTCCCTGGACAGGTGGAGAACAGCCCCAGCATTTT.

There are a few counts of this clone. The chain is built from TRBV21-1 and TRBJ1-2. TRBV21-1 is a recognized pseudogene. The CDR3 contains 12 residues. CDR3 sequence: CASSKGRTGYTF. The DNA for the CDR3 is TGTGCCAGCAGCAAAGGGAGGACTGGCTACACCTTC.

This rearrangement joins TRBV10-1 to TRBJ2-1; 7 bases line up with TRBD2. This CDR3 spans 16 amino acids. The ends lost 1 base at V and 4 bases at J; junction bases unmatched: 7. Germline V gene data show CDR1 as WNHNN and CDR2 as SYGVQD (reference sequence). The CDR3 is CASSEFGGSGYNEQFF. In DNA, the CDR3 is TGCGCCAGCAGTGAGTTTGGCGGGAGTGGGTACAATGAGCAGTTCTTC.

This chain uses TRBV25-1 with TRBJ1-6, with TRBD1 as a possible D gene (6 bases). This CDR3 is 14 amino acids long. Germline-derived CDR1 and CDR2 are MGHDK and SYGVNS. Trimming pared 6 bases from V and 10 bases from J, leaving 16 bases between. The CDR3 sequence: CASSPRGGWSPLHF. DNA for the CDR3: TGTGCCAGCAGCCCCAGGGGCGGATGGTCACCCCTCCACTTT.

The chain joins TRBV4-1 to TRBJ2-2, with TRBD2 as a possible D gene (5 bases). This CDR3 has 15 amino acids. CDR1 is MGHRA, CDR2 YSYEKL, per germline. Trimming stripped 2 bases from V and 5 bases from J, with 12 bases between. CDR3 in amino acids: CASSQYTRGTGELFF. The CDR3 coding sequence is TGCGCCAGCAGCCAATACACTAGAGGGACCGGGGAGCTGTTTTTT.